These 18 T cell receptor beta chains came from one sample sequenced in a study of blood T cell repertoires in COVID-19. TCRdb's table, derived via immunoSEQ multiplex PCR, lists solely in-frame clones and lacks some. This table has about 130,000 clones, 84% appearing once. The sequenced sample was peripheral blood. The origin of the receptors is an elderly woman with acute or convalescent COVID-19.

The rearrangement joins TRBV4-3 to TRBJ2-4; TRBD1 agrees at 8 bases. V lost 1 base to trimming and J lost 3 bases; unmatched junction nucleotides: 11. Germline V gene lookup returns CDR1 LGHNA and CDR2 YSLEER. The CDR3 is made up of 18 amino acids. CDR3 DNA sequence: TGCGCCAGCAGCCAAGTCGGCGGGCAGGGGGCCTTCAAAAACATTCAGTACTTC. Its protein product is CASSQVGGQGAFKNIQYF.

V and J are TRBV6-2 or TRBV6-3 and TRBJ1-1; 8 nucleotides align to TRBD1. Germline trimming cut 4 bases from V and 1 base from J; bases unmatched to any gene: 11. The CDR3 is made up of 17 amino acids. Germline values: CDR1 MNHEY, CDR2 SVGEGT. As DNA, the CDR3 is TGTGCCAGCAGTTTCTTACAGGGGGGACTACGGAACACTGAAGCTTTCTTT. Protein sequence: CASSFLQGGLRNTEAFF.

This clone was counted once. V is TRBV29-1 and J is TRBJ2-5, with 11 bases lining up with TRBD2. Germline values: CDR1 SQVTM, CDR2 ANQGSEA. V dropped 5 bases and J dropped 2; count of bases not matched to a gene: 7. The CDR3 totals 15 residues. The CDR3 sequence is CSVSGLAAIQETQYF. CDR3 coding DNA: TGCAGCGTTTCGGGACTAGCGGCAATACAAGAGACCCAGTACTTC.

The chain carries TRBV5-1 and TRBJ2-1, with 12 bases identical to TRBD2. This CDR3 is built from 17 residues. The V segment lost 2 bases and the J segment 6 bases; nucleotides outside the gene matches: 9. The germline V gene encodes CDR1 SGHRS and CDR2 YFSETQ. CDR3 region: CASSFLAGGPQSNEQFF. The CDR3 DNA reads as TGCGCCAGCAGCTTTCTAGCGGGGGGGCCCCAGAGCAATGAGCAGTTCTTC.

The rearrangement uses TRBV25-1 and TRBJ2-2; tentatively, D is TRBD2 (5 bases). V was trimmed by 4 bases and J by 7 bases, leaving 13 bases between them. This CDR3 region has 14 residues. Germline V CDR1 and CDR2: MGHDK, SYGVNS. The CDR3 sequence is CASSGRGWGGELFF. In DNA, the CDR3 is TGTGCCAGCAGTGGACGAGGGTGGGGCGGGGAGCTGTTTTTT.

To note about this clone: This sample also contains other DNA sequences that code for the same CDR3. The chain couples TRBV19 to TRBJ2-1; D is undetermined. The CDR3 consists of 13 residues. With 2 bases removed from V and 4 bases from J, the gap between germline ends came to 6 bases. Germline V gene lookup returns CDR1 LNHDA and CDR2 SQIVND (reference sequence). The CDR3 DNA sequence: TGTGCCAGTAGTATACGAGCTTACAATGAGCAGTTCTTC. Protein product: CASSIRAYNEQFF.

Judged by abundance, this clone is medium-sized. The sample has other DNA sequences that encode this CDR3 too. The chain employs TRBV9 and TRBJ2-1; maybe TRBD2 (6 bases). The germline gives CDR1 SGDLS, CDR2 YYNGEE. Deletions cut 0 bases from V and 0 bases from J, with 7 bases between. This CDR3 spans 15 amino acids. CDR3 nucleotide sequence: TGTGCCAGCAGCGTAGTGGACTACTCCTACAATGAGCAGTTCTTC. Translation gives CASSVVDYSYNEQFF.

The rearrangement links TRBV30 to TRBJ2-3; 7 bases match TRBD1. The CDR3 has 15 amino acids. V shed 3 bases, J shed 3 bases, and the junction held 9 bases outside the gene matches. Germline V CDR1 and CDR2: GTSNPN, SVGIG (reference sequence). CDR3 region: CAWSDADRVTDTQYF. The DNA of the CDR3 is TGTGCCTGGAGCGACGCCGACAGGGTGACAGATACGCAGTATTTT.

This chain uses TRBV5-5 with TRBJ1-4, with no clear D. V was trimmed by 0 bases and J by 4 bases, leaving 4 bases between them. The germline V gene encodes CDR1 SGHKS and CDR2 YYEKEE (reference sequence). CDR3 length: 13 residues. The CDR3 region is CASSLVHNEKLFF. Here the CDR3 DNA reads TGTGCCAGCAGCTTGGTCCATAATGAAAAACTGTTTTTT.

The genes are TRBV2 and TRBJ2-1; TRBD2 aligns across 13 bases. CDR3 length: 19 residues. Looked up from germline, CDR1 is SNHLY and CDR2 is FYNNEI. With V trimmed by 6 bases and J by 5 bases, 16 bases remained unmatched. The CDR3 DNA reads TGTGCCAGCAGGGCCGGACTAGCGGGGGCAGGTTGGGGCGACAATGAGCAGTTCTTC. This codes for CASRAGLAGAGWGDNEQFF.

The chain employs TRBV11-2 and TRBJ2-7; D not certain. Trimming shortened V by 3 bases and J by 3 bases, and 3 bases separated the two germline ends. Germline V gives CDR1 SGHAT, CDR2 FQNNGV. The CDR3 loop spans 11 amino acids. CDR3 sequence: CASSFHYEQYF. The CDR3 DNA follows: TGTGCCAGCAGCTTCCACTACGAGCAGTACTTC. Filled out from reference TRBV11-2 and TRBJ2-7, the complete variable domain reads EAGVAQSPRYKIIEKRQSVAFWCNPISGHATLYWYQQILGQGPKLLIQFQNNGVVDDSQLPKDRFSAERLKGVDSTLKIQPAKLEDSAVYLCASSFHYEQYFGPGTRLTVT.

The V call is TRBV5-1, the J call TRBJ1-3; TRBD1 agrees at 8 bases. Per germline, CDR1 SGHRS and CDR2 YFSETQ. The CDR3 is 14 residues long. The V segment lost 1 base and the J segment 8 bases; nucleotides outside the gene matches: 5. CDR3 amino acids: CASSLRGQGDTIYF. For the CDR3, the DNA is TGCGCCAGCAGCTTGAGAGGACAGGGCGACACCATATATTTT.

The chain carries TRBV29-1 and TRBJ1-2, with a possible D match to TRBD1 (5 bases). CDR1 and CDR2 from the germline V gene are SQVTM and ANQGSEA. This CDR3 region has 12 residues. V lost 7 bases, J lost 6 bases, and 15 bases lay in between. In DNA form, the CDR3 reads TGCAGCGCCCTAGGGGCGGGGGATGGCTACACCTTC. It yields the protein CSALGAGDGYTF.

The V and J genes are TRBV11-2 and TRBJ1-1; D unresolved. Germline lookup yields CDR1 SGHAT and CDR2 FQNNGV. The CDR3 runs 13 residues. With 5 bases removed from V and 3 bases from J, the gap between germline ends came to 10 bases. DNA for the CDR3: TGTGCCAGCAGCCTAGGACGGGACACTGAAGCTTTCTTT. The encoded protein is CASSLGRDTEAFF.

V gene TRBV30 combines with J gene TRBJ1-2, with D possibly matching TRBD1 (5 bases). The CDR3 length is 13 residues. Trimming removed 4 bases from V and 7 bases from J, with 16 bases in between. CDR1 GTSNPN and CDR2 SVGIG come from the germline V gene (reference sequence). In DNA, the CDR3 is TGTGCCTGGATAAGCAGGGAAAAGCGTGGCTACACCTTC. Protein: CAWISREKRGYTF.

The V gene is TRBV11-3, the J gene TRBJ2-7; 9 positions agree with TRBD2. The V and J ends lost 4 bases and 6 bases, in that order; junction bases with no gene match: 7. Germline V gene lookup returns CDR1 SGHNT and CDR2 YENEEA. The CDR3 contains 14 residues. As DNA, the CDR3 is TGTGCCAGCAGCTCCGGACTAGCGATGGGCGAGCAGTACTTC. Translation gives CASSSGLAMGEQYF.

The chain employs TRBV11-2 and TRBJ1-3; TRBD1 agrees at 9 bases. Per the germline V gene, CDR1 is SGHAT and CDR2 is FQNNGV. The CDR3 sequence is 15 residues long. Trimming removed 5 bases from V and 6 bases from J; junction bases left unmatched: 8. The CDR3 nucleotides are TGTGCCAGCAGCCCGTTTGGGACAGGGCCAAACACCATATATTTT. Amino acid sequence: CASSPFGTGPNTIYF.

The rearrangement joins TRBV12-5 to TRBJ1-5; unclear D gene. CDR1 and CDR2 (germline): LGHNT, FRNRAP. Trimming shortened V by 2 bases and J by 5 bases, and 7 bases separated the two germline ends. The CDR3 loop spans 13 amino acids. CDR3 loop: CASGLLRDQPQHF. CDR3 coding DNA: TGTGCTAGTGGTTTGTTGAGGGATCAGCCCCAGCATTTT.